The 16 T cell receptor beta chains presented below share a single source sample, sequenced in a study of cytomegalovirus exposure and HLA in healthy donors. Both 60 Vbeta primers and 13 Jbeta primers went into the PCR. Generated by immunoSEQ multiplex PCR, the TCRdb table keeps only in-frame clones and is missing some. The sample lists some 150,000 clones, roughly 82% occurring once. Sample: PBMCs. The receptors derive from a woman aged 45-65 years in good health and CMV-seropositive.

The J gene is TRBJ1-1, the V gene TRBV6-5, with D maybe TRBD1 (6 bases). The CDR3 extends over 15 amino acids. Germline-derived CDR1 and CDR2 are MNHEY and SVGAGI. Trimming pared 4 bases from V and 5 bases from J, leaving 17 bases between. CDR3 nucleotides: TGTGCCAGCAGTTCGATTTTTACAGGGCGGACTGAAGCTTTCTTT. Translating it yields CASSSIFTGRTEAFF.

With respect to this clone: In the same sample, other DNA sequences code for this CDR3. J is TRBJ2-1 and V is TRBV18; D is unresolved. This CDR3 is built from 16 residues. Germline V gives CDR1 KGHSH, CDR2 LQKENI. Between the trimmed V and J ends, which lost 2 bases and 0 bases, there was a span of 11 bases. The CDR3 region has the DNA TGTGCCAGCTCACCAATAACGTTTAGCTCCTACAATGAGCAGTTCTTC. Translation: CASSPITFSSYNEQFF.

The chain links TRBV7-2 to TRBJ2-1; 8 bases match TRBD2. CDR1 is SGHTA and CDR2 is FQGNSA in the germline V gene. Germline trimming cut 5 bases from V and 14 bases from J; bases unmatched to any gene: 8. The CDR3 sequence is 12 residues long. CDR3 nucleotides: TGTGCCAGCAGCCCGGGGGGGGTTCGGGAGTTCTTC. Translated, it gives CASSPGGVREFF.

This rearrangement joins TRBV7-8 to TRBJ2-1; 9 nucleotides align to TRBD2. Germline CDR1 SGHVS, CDR2 FQNEAQ. The V segment lost 5 bases and the J segment 8 bases; nucleotides outside the gene matches: 13. This CDR3 is 16 amino acids long. This CDR3 reads CASSLYGGGAGDEQFF. DNA of the CDR3: TGTGCCAGCAGCCTCTACGGCGGGGGGGCGGGAGATGAGCAGTTCTTC.

The gene calls are TRBV6-1 and TRBJ1-3; TRBD1 might be the D (5 bases). Germline CDR1 is MNHNS and CDR2 is SASEGT. This CDR3 is 15 amino acids long. V was shortened by 4 bases and J by 0 bases, with 10 bases between the two germline ends. The CDR3 region is CASSVLGASGNTIYF. In DNA, the CDR3 is TGTGCCAGCAGTGTGTTAGGGGCCTCTGGAAACACCATATATTTT.

The gene calls are TRBV7-3 and TRBJ2-3; TRBD1 agrees at 7 bases. V was clipped by 1 base and J by 4 bases; unmatched bases: 2. Germline values: CDR1 SGHTA, CDR2 FQGTGA. There are 14 residues in the CDR3. This chain's CDR3 is CASSLRGGPDTQYF. In DNA, the CDR3 is TGTGCCAGCAGCTTAAGAGGGGGCCCAGATACGCAGTATTTT.

The chain couples TRBV7-9 to TRBJ1-6; D perhaps matches TRBD1 (5 bases). CDR1 and CDR2 from the germline V gene are SEHNR and FQNEAQ (reference sequence). The CDR3 consists of 16 residues. The V and J ends lost 1 base and 7 bases respectively, with 14 bases between them. The CDR3 DNA sequence: TGTGCCAGCAGCTTAGATCGCGGGACGGGGAATTCACCCCTCCACTTT. Its translation: CASSLDRGTGNSPLHF.

The chain couples TRBV30 to TRBJ1-2; possibly TRBD1 for D (6 bases). The CDR3 is 12 residues long. Germline assignment: CDR1 GTSNPN and CDR2 SVGIG (reference sequence). Trimming took off 5 bases at V and 4 bases at J, with 11 bases between the two ends. CDR3 amino acids: CAWADSSYGYTF. CDR3 coding DNA: TGTGCCTGGGCGGACAGCTCCTATGGCTACACCTTC.

The CDR3: CASTRGGTYNEQFF. CDR3 DNA sequence: TGTGCCAGTACGCGGGGGGGGACCTACAATGAGCAGTTCTTC. The V gene is TRBV19, the J gene TRBJ2-1; TRBD2 aligns across 9 bases. Per germline, CDR1 LNHDA and CDR2 SQIVND (reference sequence). This CDR3 region has 14 residues. Unmatched junction bases numbered 3, after V lost 7 bases and J lost 2 bases.

This rearrangement joins TRBV2 to TRBJ1-4, with no clear D. The CDR3 runs 14 residues. Germline loops: CDR1 SNHLY, CDR2 FYNNEI. With 4 bases removed from V and 5 bases from J, the gap between germline ends came to 11 bases. CDR3 in DNA: TGTGCCAGCAGTGCCCGGGGAGGGAATGAAAAACTGTTTTTT. Translation gives CASSARGGNEKLFF. Filled out from reference TRBV2 and TRBJ1-4, the complete variable domain reads EPEVTQTPSHQVTQMGQEVILRCVPISNHLYFYWYRQILGQKVEFLVSFYNNEISEKSEIFDDQFSVERPDGSNFTLKIRSTKLEDSAMYFCASSARGGNEKLFFGSGTQLSVL.

This chain uses TRBV5-4 with TRBJ1-4; 8 nucleotides line up with TRBD1. The trim removed 3 bases at V and 7 bases at J, leaving 11 bases unmatched. There are 16 residues in the CDR3. Germline CDR1 is SGHNT and CDR2 is YYREEE (reference sequence). The CDR3 protein is CASSYNQGARGEKLFF. DNA for the CDR3: TGTGCCAGCAGCTACAATCAGGGGGCCAGGGGTGAAAAACTGTTTTTT.

The rearrangement joins TRBV15 to TRBJ1-1; tentative D call: TRBD1 (5 bases). The CDR3 consists of 13 residues. The V gene's germline CDR1 is LNHNV and CDR2 YYDKDF (reference sequence). V was trimmed by 5 bases and J by 3 bases, leaving 10 bases between them. This CDR3 reads CATSLGGDTEAFF. In DNA, the CDR3 is TGTGCCACCAGCTTGGGGGGGGACACTGAAGCTTTCTTT.

The rearrangement joins TRBV29-1 to TRBJ1-1, with 7 bases that match TRBD1. Unmatched junction bases numbered 5, after V lost 6 bases and J lost 7 bases. CDR1 and CDR2 from the germline V gene are SQVTM and ANQGSEA. The CDR3 length is 11 residues. The CDR3 region is CSVDTGVEAFF. CDR3 bases: TGCAGCGTAGATACAGGGGTTGAAGCTTTCTTT.

This clone was counted a single time. This chain links TRBV6-5 with TRBJ1-2; the match to TRBD1 covers 8 bases. Germline assignment: CDR1 MNHEY and CDR2 SVGAGI. V lost 6 bases to trimming and J lost 7 bases; unmatched junction nucleotides: 7. CDR3 length: 13 amino acids. The CDR3 sequence is CASSRGQGLGYTF. The CDR3 DNA sequence: TGTGCCAGCAGCAGAGGACAGGGCCTTGGCTACACCTTC.

The CDR3, as DNA: TGTGCCAGCAGCTTAGTGGAAGACAGTTCTATCTACGAGCAGTACTTC. It codes for CASSLVEDSSIYEQYF. This chain links TRBV7-9 with TRBJ2-7; TRBD1 might be the D (5 bases). From germline, CDR1 is SEHNR and CDR2 FQNEAQ (reference sequence). V gave up 1 base and J gave up 3 bases, with 16 bases separating them. The CDR3 consists of 16 residues.

V is TRBV4-2 and J is TRBJ2-3; TRBD2 agrees at 8 bases. Germline-derived CDR1 and CDR2 are LGHNA and YNFKEQ. This CDR3 spans 17 amino acids. The V segment lost 0 bases and the J segment 4 bases; nucleotides outside the gene matches: 9. CDR3 loop: CASSQDGGGGGSDTQYF. CDR3 coding DNA: TGTGCCAGCAGCCAAGATGGGGGGGGCGGGGGGTCAGATACGCAGTATTTT.